One TCR beta chain is described in this entry. Its antigen remains unidentified. One base away there is no much larger clone; base qualities are not given. Trimming costs V 4 bases and J 4 bases, and their ends lie 10 bases apart. CDR1 and CDR2 are drawn from the germline V gene (reference sequence): SEHNR, FQNEAQ. Inclusive of the bounding cysteine and phenylalanine, the CDR3 is 13 residues long. Only the CDR3 DNA is retained, 39 bases long and in frame from the first base. Sequencing used an Illumina NovaSeq 6000. cDNA libraries for TCRalpha and TCRbeta were prepared by 5'RACE using constant-segment primers, with sample barcodes and unique molecular identifiers added. Trizol reagent was used to extract RNA from every sample. Libraries were amplified in two PCR steps, with a second sample barcode and Illumina TruSeq adapters added in the second step. Sequencing of the libraries was done on an Illumina NovaSeq, producing 2 x 150 bp paired-end reads. The source study handled its data this way. The reads were demultiplexed and collapsed into UMI-guided consensus sequences using migec v1.2.7. Using mixcr v2.1.11, the UMI consensuses were aligned to TRA and TRB V and J templates and assembled into clonotypes. A clonotype was counted as expanded or contracted only if both edgeR and NoisET called the change significant, with noise models trained on biological replicates. For edgeR calls, the cutoffs were a false discovery rate-adjusted p below 0.01 and a log2 fold-change threshold of 1. As an exploratory analysis of dynamics, PCA with hierarchical clustering was applied to max-normalized trajectories of the 1000 most abundant clonotypes. Each responding clone was given a CD4 or CD8 phenotype based on the CD4+ and CD8+ repertoires, which had been sequenced separately. TCRdb redid the processing of the public reads, applying fastp at Q25 and MiXCR, and retained in-frame beta chains. Each record represents a unique CDR3 protein, reported with the most common genes and DNA among its rows. The V and J calls were not made by the authors but by TCRdb's processing. The sample records fewer than 60,000 distinct CDR3 sequences, around 12% of which are singletons. The top ten constitute over 20% of the sample.

Ficoll-Paque density gradient centrifugation was the method used to isolate PBMCs. The sample comes from a study of T-cell memory formation after mild COVID-19 (dated by TCRdb to about 2021). For the wider study: TCR sequence clusters from the two donors were largely donor specific. In two donors, T-cell clones that expanded and contracted after mild COVID-19 were followed by sequencing TCRalpha and TCRbeta repertoires longitudinally. The cohort was made up of two young adult volunteers, one female and one male, who were previously healthy.

Study-wide findings and limitations: From day 15 to 85, contracting clones showed balanced CD4/CD8 phenotypes, whereas a second wave of clones that expanded from day 15 to 37 leaned towards CD4+. Only a couple of mild cases were covered by the study, and larger cohorts that include severe cases with pre-infection samples were considered necessary. The detection of some responding clones in pre-infection memory suggests that pre-existing cross-reactive memory T cells joined the SARS-CoV-2 response. Whether the second-wave clones peaking on day 37 were SARS-CoV-2 specific was not confirmed. Contracting CD4+ clones appeared mostly in the CM and EM memory subsets, whereas CD8+ clones were enriched in EMRA.

Sequencing was performed on PBMCs or a T cell subset sorted from them (not recorded which). The receptor was isolated from a man aged 18 to 30 who had mild COVID-19 (a few samples of this study predate the infection). The sample titles of this study are shuffled in the database, so cell type and time point are left out; the donor was told from shared clones. Recombination joined TRBV7-9 with TRBJ1-1; no confident D gene assignment can be made. The DNA sequence reads TGTGCCAGCAGCTCGGACGTGGGCACTGAAGCTTTCTTT. This codes for CASSSDVGTEAFF.